A selection of T cell receptor beta chains follows, all from one sample in a study of OX40 agonist ivuxolimab in advanced cancers. The data were produced by immunoSEQ multiplex PCR, yet TCRdb's version contains in-frame clones alone and is incomplete. The sample lists roughly 40,000 clones, 88% occurring once. The specimen was CD4+ or CD8+ T cells sorted from blood, collected in a trial of the OX40 agonist ivuxolimab. The receptors originated from an adult with an advanced solid tumor such as melanoma, head and neck, liver or kidney cancer. The CDR3 runs from the conserved cysteine through the conserved F or W. Fields, in order: clone size, V gene, D gene, J gene, CDR3 DNA, CDR3 protein. The D gene is left open where the match is weak. A row's size may be missing; if present it is once, few, many or a size class.

size: -
V: TRBV2
D: TRBD2
J: TRBJ2-2
DNA: TGTGCCGGTTTTAGCGGGGCCACCGGGGAGCTGTTTTTT
CDR3: CAGFSGATGELFF

size: once
V: TRBV4-1
D: -
J: TRBJ2-1
DNA: TGCGCCAGCAGCCAAGACTTCAGCGGAGGTTCATACAATGAGCAGTTCTTC
CDR3: CASSQDFSGGSYNEQFF

size: -
V: TRBV7-2
D: -
J: TRBJ2-1
DNA: TGTGCCAGCAAGGGGCGGGGTGTTTCCTACAATGAGCAGTTCTTC
CDR3: CASKGRGVSYNEQFF

size: -
V: TRBV5-3
D: -
J: TRBJ1-2
DNA: TGTGCCAGAATCACGAGAGGACAACACCTTAACTATGGCTACACCTTC
CDR3: CARITRGQHLNYGYTF

size: -
V: TRBV19
D: -
J: TRBJ1-1
DNA: TGTGCCAGTAGTATAGCGGGGGGTTACACTGAAGCTTTCTTT
CDR3: CASSIAGGYTEAFF

size: -
V: TRBV5-6
D: -
J: TRBJ2-7
DNA: TGTGCCAGCAGCTTGGGGGGCAGTGGGAACGAGCAGTACTTC
CDR3: CASSLGGSGNEQYF

size: once
V: TRBV5-1
D: TRBD1
J: TRBJ1-5
DNA: TGCGCCAGCAGCATTGAGGACAGGGGATATAGCAATCAGCCCCAGCATTTT
CDR3: CASSIEDRGYSNQPQHF

size: -
V: TRBV5-8
D: -
J: TRBJ1-2
DNA: TGTGCCAGCAGCCGGAACAATTTCAGGCAGGTCTATGGCTACACCTTC
CDR3: CASSRNNFRQVYGYTF

size: -
V: TRBV19
D: -
J: TRBJ1-6
DNA: TGTGCCAGTAGAATTACCTCGGGGAATTCACCCCTCCACTTT
CDR3: CASRITSGNSPLHF

size: once
V: TRBV7-2
D: -
J: TRBJ1-1
DNA: TGTGCCAGCAGCCAGGCGGGTGGGGTTAACTCTGAAGCTTTCTTT
CDR3: CASSQAGGVNSEAFF

size: -
V: TRBV7-2
D: -
J: TRBJ2-7
DNA: TGTGCCAGCAGAACTCAGGGGGGCTACGAGCAGTACTTC
CDR3: CASRTQGGYEQYF

size: -
V: TRBV7-6
D: -
J: TRBJ2-6
DNA: TGTGCCACCACAACTGGGGCCAACGTCCTGACTTTC
CDR3: CATTTGANVLTF

size: -
V: TRBV5-4
D: -
J: TRBJ1-6
DNA: TGTGCCACCAGGGGTCTGGAAGGGCCCCTCCACTTT
CDR3: CATRGLEGPLHF

size: -
V: TRBV19
D: TRBD1
J: TRBJ1-2
DNA: TGTGCCAGTATGGGGCCAGGGGGAGACGCAGCTATCTATGGCTACACCTTC
CDR3: CASMGPGGDAAIYGYTF

size: -
V: TRBV19
D: -
J: TRBJ1-1
DNA: TGTGCCAGTAGTAAAACGCAGGGGTCTGAAGCTTTCTTT
CDR3: CASSKTQGSEAFF

size: -
V: TRBV7-2
D: -
J: TRBJ1-6
DNA: TGTGCCTGCAGGAACCTTAATTCACCCCTCCACTTT
CDR3: CACRNLNSPLHF